What follows are 18 T cell receptor beta chains derived from one specimen sequenced in a study of blood T cell repertoires in COVID-19. Assay used: immunoSEQ multiplex PCR; TCRdb lists only in-frame clones, some missing. Among approximately 150,000 clones listed, about 80% were seen once. The sample consisted of peripheral blood. The source is a human donor in a cohort sampled during active COVID-19.

This clone turned up a few times. This rearrangement joins TRBV6-5 to TRBJ1-5; 9 positions match TRBD1. V shed 4 bases, J shed 3 bases, and the junction held 7 bases outside the gene matches. Germline lookup yields CDR1 MNHEY and CDR2 SVGAGI. This CDR3 spans 16 amino acids. CDR3 nucleotides: TGTGCCAGCAGTTCCCGGGACAGGGCACCCAATCAGCCCCAGCATTTT. Translating gives CASSSRDRAPNQPQHF.

V gene TRBV5-1 combines with J gene TRBJ1-2; D is possibly TRBD1 (5 bases). The CDR3 consists of 15 residues. The V end was cut by 0 bases, the J end by 6 bases, with 15 bases between. CDR1 is SGHRS, CDR2 YFSETQ, per germline. The CDR3 spells CASSLEQGSIDGYTF. CDR3 sequence (DNA): TGCGCCAGCAGCTTGGAGCAGGGAAGTATTGATGGCTACACCTTC. The full variable domain, completed using reference TRBV5-1 and TRBJ1-2, is KAGVTQTPRYLIKTRGQQVTLSCSPISGHRSVSWYQQTPGQGLQFLFEYFSETQRNKGNFPGRFSGRQFSNSRSEMNVSTLELGDSALYLCASSLEQGSIDGYTFGSGTRLTVV.

V and J are TRBV27 and TRBJ2-2, with TRBD2 matching over 11 bases. The CDR3 runs to 17 residues. Germline lookup yields CDR1 MNHEY and CDR2 SMNVEV (reference sequence). Trimming removed 2 bases from V and 4 bases from J; junction bases left unmatched: 6. In DNA form, the CDR3 reads TGTGCCAGCAGTTTACGGCTAGCGGGAGGAGGCACCGGGGAGCTGTTTTTT. The encoded protein is CASSLRLAGGGTGELFF.

CDR3 residues: CASRTKMNTEAFF. For the CDR3, the DNA is TGTGCCAGCAGAACTAAAATGAACACTGAAGCTTTCTTT. The rearrangement links TRBV25-1 to TRBJ1-1; no clear D. Germline CDR1 is MGHDK and CDR2 is SYGVNS. V was cut by 6 bases and J by 0 bases, with 8 bases left in between. This CDR3 has 13 residues. Filled out from reference TRBV25-1 and TRBJ1-1, the complete variable domain reads EADIYQTPRYLVIGTGKKITLECSQTMGHDKMYWYQQDPGMELHLIHYSYGVNSTEKGDLSSESTVSRIRTEHFPLTLESARPSHTSQYLCASRTKMNTEAFFGQGTRLTVV.

The chain uses TRBV12-2 and TRBJ2-7; TRBD1 was called by the table and not checked on the DNA. TRBV12-2 is classified as a pseudogene. The CDR3 is 15 amino acids. The CDR3 DNA follows: TGTGCAAGTCGCCCCGGGACACGTAATTCCTACGAGCAGTACTTC. Its translation: CASRPGTRNSYEQYF.

V usage is TRBV3-1 (or the pseudogene TRBV3-2) and J usage is TRBJ1-2; a possible D gene is TRBD1 (5 bases). V was clipped by 0 bases and J by 4 bases, with 9 bases between them. Germline V CDR1 and CDR2: LGHDT, YNNKEL (reference sequence). The CDR3 runs 14 residues. Here the CDR3 DNA reads TGTGCCAGCAGCCAAGAAAGCGGGGCCTATGGCTACACCTTC. The encoded protein is CASSQESGAYGYTF.

The chain joins TRBV2 to TRBJ2-4; a weak D match, TRBD2 (6 bases). The CDR3 is 18 amino acids. From germline, CDR1 is SNHLY and CDR2 FYNNEI. Deletions cut 5 bases from V and 0 bases from J, with 20 bases between. The CDR3 protein is CASSSTLAGLPAKNIQYF. The CDR3 DNA reads TGTGCCAGCAGTTCTACTTTAGCCGGACTACCAGCCAAAAACATTCAGTACTTC.

V and J are TRBV6-5 and TRBJ2-2; D perhaps matches TRBD2 (5 bases). The CDR3 runs to 13 residues. CDR1 is MNHEY, CDR2 SVGAGI, per germline. V gave up 7 bases and J gave up 6 bases, with 12 bases separating them. CDR3 sequence: CASTLERAGELFF. The DNA for the CDR3 is TGTGCCAGCACACTAGAGAGGGCCGGGGAGCTGTTTTTT.

The rearrangement uses TRBV5-1 and TRBJ2-2; 12 bases fit TRBD2. Germline CDR1 and CDR2: SGHRS and YFSETQ. Germline trimming cut 1 base from V and 6 bases from J; bases unmatched to any gene: 1. This CDR3 spans 15 amino acids. The CDR3 here is CASSLTSGRPGELFF. Written as DNA, the CDR3 is TGCGCCAGCAGCTTGACTAGCGGGAGGCCCGGGGAGCTGTTTTTT.

The chain employs TRBV5-1 and TRBJ1-2; D gene ambiguous. This CDR3 spans 12 amino acids. Looked up from germline, CDR1 is SGHRS and CDR2 is YFSETQ. Trimming took off 4 bases at V and 8 bases at J, with 12 bases between the two ends. This chain's CDR3 is CASSPREEGYTF. Here the CDR3 DNA reads TGCGCCAGCAGCCCCAGAGAGGAGGGCTACACCTTC.

The chain has TRBV15 and TRBJ1-3; possibly TRBD1 for D (6 bases). Germline-derived CDR1 and CDR2 are LNHNV and YYDKDF (reference sequence). Deletions cut 0 bases from V and 8 bases from J, with 11 bases between. The length of the CDR3 is 14 residues. The CDR3 loop reads CATSREQGLDTIYF. The CDR3 nucleotides read TGTGCCACCAGCAGAGAACAGGGTTTGGACACCATATATTTT.

The chain combines TRBV9 with TRBJ1-4; maybe TRBD1 (6 bases). The germline CDR1 and CDR2 sequences are SGDLS and YYNGEE. Between the trimmed V and J ends, which lost 0 bases and 7 bases, there was a span of 16 bases. This CDR3 has 16 amino acids. The CDR3 DNA reads TGTGCCAGCAGCGTAGATGCGGGGGGCGCGAGTGAAAAACTGTTTTTT. Residues: CASSVDAGGASEKLFF. The complete variable domain, with remaining parts taken from reference TRBV9 and TRBJ1-4, reads DSGVTQTPKHLITATGQRVTLRCSPRSGDLSVYWYQQSLDQGLQFLIQYYNGEERAKGNILERFSAQQFPDLHSELNLSSLELGDSALYFCASSVDAGGASEKLFFGSGTQLSVL.

The chain recombines TRBV15 with TRBJ1-1; possibly TRBD1 for D (5 bases). Looked up from germline, CDR1 is LNHNV and CDR2 is YYDKDF (reference sequence). V was cut by 1 base and J by 1 base, with 7 bases left in between. The length of the CDR3 is 14 residues. DNA of the CDR3: TGTGCCACCAGCAGAGGTACAGGGAACACTGAAGCTTTCTTT. It translates to CATSRGTGNTEAFF.

This chain uses TRBV5-1 with TRBJ1-3; TRBD1 matches 7 bases. CDR1 is SGHRS, CDR2 YFSETQ, per germline. Trimming cost V 2 bases and J 3 bases; bases outside gene matches: 11. The CDR3 runs 17 residues. Written as DNA, the CDR3 is TGCGCCAGCAGCTTAGGACAGGAGCCGGTCGGTGGAAACACCATATATTTT. It translates to CASSLGQEPVGGNTIYF.

This chain joins TRBV4-1 and TRBJ2-7, with 7 bases matching TRBD1. Germline-derived CDR1 and CDR2 are MGHRA and YSYEKL. Trimming cost V 2 bases and J 6 bases; bases outside gene matches: 7. This CDR3 is 14 amino acids long. The CDR3 nucleotides are TGCGCCAGCAGCCAATCGACAGGGAAAGGCGAGCAGTACTTC. Translated, it gives CASSQSTGKGEQYF.

This clone showed up just a few times. The CDR3 nucleotides read TGTGCCAGCAGTGGAGGGACTAGCGGGCCCAACACCGGGGAGCTGTTTTTT. This encodes CASSGGTSGPNTGELFF. The chain has TRBV6-2 or TRBV6-3 and TRBJ2-2, with 12 nucleotides matching TRBD2. This CDR3 contains 17 residues. Germline V lookup: CDR1 MNHEY, CDR2 SVGEGT. Unmatched junction bases numbered 6, after V lost 5 bases and J lost 2 bases.

Concerning this clone itself: Mismatch with germline at one junction end may stem from a read error. The chain combines TRBV24-1 with TRBJ2-1; the match to TRBD2 covers 10 bases. The CDR3 is made up of 15 amino acids. The germline gives CDR1 KGHDR, CDR2 SFDVKD. CDR3 nucleotides: TGTGCCACCAGTGATTCTAGCGGGAGCTACTATGAGCAGTTCTTC. Translating gives CATSDSSGSYYEQFF.

The rearrangement uses TRBV28 and TRBJ1-2, with D unresolved. Trimming cost V 4 bases and J 0 bases, with 6 bases left between them. Germline V lookup: CDR1 MDHEN, CDR2 SYDVKM. The length of the CDR3 is 13 residues. The CDR3 here is CASSWASNYGYTF. DNA for the CDR3: TGTGCCAGCAGTTGGGCCTCTAACTATGGCTACACCTTC.